Sequencing of this TCR beta chain was carried out in a study of OX40 agonist ivuxolimab in advanced cancers. The table came from immunoSEQ multiplex PCR; TCRdb's copy has only in-frame clones and leaves some out. The sample carries about 69,000 clones, nearly 90% recorded once. The germline CDR1 and CDR2 sequences are MDHEN and SYDVKM. V was shortened by 0 bases and J by 0 bases, with 12 bases between the two germline ends. The CDR3 consists of 18 residues. The sequence was obtained from an adult with an advanced solid tumor such as melanoma, head and neck, liver or kidney cancer. The J gene is TRBJ1-6, the V gene TRBV28; a possible D gene is TRBD1 (6 bases). Sequenced material: CD4+ or CD8+ T cells sorted from blood, taken in a trial of the OX40 agonist ivuxolimab. CDR3 sequence: CASSLWYTGYSYNSPLHF. The CDR3 DNA reads TGTGCCAGCAGTTTATGGTACACAGGGTACTCCTATAATTCACCCCTCCACTTT.